The 21 T cell receptor beta chains given below trace back to one sample, sequenced in a study of glioma-infiltrating T cells after dendritic cell vaccination. Assay: immunoSEQ multiplex PCR; the TCRdb copy retains only in-frame clones and omits some. The sample contains about 95,000 clones, 85% to 90% of which appear only once. The sequenced sample was blood, obtained before dendritic cell vaccination. These receptors all come from a human donor with glioblastoma.

This chain uses TRBV5-1 with TRBJ2-7; D is perhaps TRBD2 (6 bases). The V gene lost 3 bases and the J gene lost 5 bases, with 21 bases spanning the gap. CDR1 and CDR2 from the germline V gene are SGHRS and YFSETQ. The CDR3 is made up of 16 amino acids. CDR3 DNA: TGCGCCAGCAGCTCGACCGGGACTCAGGCTGGGGACGAGCAGTACTTC. It specifies CASSSTGTQAGDEQYF. The whole variable domain, filled in from reference TRBV5-1 and TRBJ2-7, reads KAGVTQTPRYLIKTRGQQVTLSCSPISGHRSVSWYQQTPGQGLQFLFEYFSETQRNKGNFPGRFSGRQFSNSRSEMNVSTLELGDSALYLCASSSTGTQAGDEQYFGPGTRLTVT.

V gene TRBV25-1 combines with J gene TRBJ2-5; 10 bases line up with TRBD2. CDR3 length: 16 amino acids. V trimming: 1 base; J trimming: 2 bases; junction bases outside the gene matches: 4. CDR1 and CDR2 (germline): MGHDK, SYGVNS. The CDR3 protein is CASSEWERGGQETQYF. DNA for the CDR3: TGTGCCAGCAGTGAATGGGAGCGGGGGGGGCAAGAGACCCAGTACTTC.

This chain uses TRBV19 with TRBJ2-1; 10 bases map to TRBD2. Germline trimming cut 9 bases from V and 4 bases from J; bases unmatched to any gene: 12. Per the germline V gene, CDR1 is LNHDA and CDR2 is SQIVND (reference sequence). CDR3 size: 16 residues. The CDR3 DNA sequence: TGTGCCAGAGTAGTCAGCGGGGGGGCAGGTTACAATGAGCAGTTCTTC. Its protein product is CARVVSGGAGYNEQFF. Full variable domain (rest looked up from reference TRBV19 and TRBJ2-1): DGGITQSPKYLFRKEGQNVTLSCEQNLNHDAMYWYRQDPGQGLRLIYYSQIVNDFQKGDIAEGYSVSREKKESFPLTVTSAQKNPTAFYLCARVVSGGAGYNEQFFGPGTRLTVL.

The chain uses TRBV15 and TRBJ2-3, with 7 bases matching TRBD2. Trimming at V came to 2 bases and at J to 4 bases, leaving 12 bases not matched to a gene. This CDR3 has 17 amino acids. Germline CDR1 reads LNHNV; CDR2 reads YYDKDF (reference sequence). The chain's CDR3 is CATSRRTSTLVPDTQYF. CDR3 in DNA: TGTGCCACCAGCAGAAGGACTAGTACTCTTGTGCCAGATACGCAGTATTTT.

The chain combines TRBV10-3 with TRBJ1-2; a possible D gene is TRBD1 (6 bases). This CDR3 contains 13 residues. CDR1 is ENHRY and CDR2 is SYGVKD in the germline V gene. Trimming removed 7 bases at V and 3 bases at J, with 12 bases between. The CDR3 loop reads CAIKSDSHYGYTF. DNA of the CDR3: TGTGCCATCAAGTCGGACAGCCACTATGGCTACACCTTC.

This clone was seen more than once but under ten times. The V call is TRBV5-1, the J call TRBJ1-4; 7 bases align to TRBD1. This CDR3 region has 15 residues. The ends lost 4 bases at V and 7 bases at J; junction bases unmatched: 10. Germline CDR1 is SGHRS and CDR2 is YFSETQ. Here the CDR3 reads CASSPRGDSSEKLFF. DNA for the CDR3: TGCGCCAGCAGCCCAAGGGGGGACAGCAGTGAAAAACTGTTTTTT.

The V and J genes are TRBV5-1 and TRBJ2-5; 11 nucleotides align to TRBD2. The V gene end was trimmed by 3 bases and the J gene end by 9 bases; junction bases not matched to a gene: 10. In germline, CDR1 is SGHRS, CDR2 YFSETQ. The CDR3 length is 15 residues. Written as DNA, the CDR3 is TGCGCCAGCAGCTCCGGACTAGCGGGCCCGGAGGCCCAGTACTTC. Its translation is CASSSGLAGPEAQYF.

The rearrangement joins TRBV29-1 to TRBJ1-1; D call uncertain. The CDR3 runs to 9 residues. V lost 3 bases to trimming and J lost 7 bases, with 3 bases between them. Germline values: CDR1 SQVTM, CDR2 ANQGSEA. CDR3 protein: CSVDSEAFF. In nucleotides, the CDR3 is TGCAGCGTTGATAGTGAAGCTTTCTTT.

The rearrangement joins TRBV15 to TRBJ2-3; D may be TRBD1 (5 bases). Trimming removed 1 base from V and 4 bases from J, with 9 bases in between. The CDR3 is made up of 14 amino acids. In germline, CDR1 is LNHNV, CDR2 YYDKDF (reference sequence). CDR3 region: CATSRGRGADTQYF. The DNA for the CDR3 is TGTGCCACCAGCAGAGGTAGGGGCGCAGATACGCAGTATTTT.

This chain uses TRBV6-6 with TRBJ1-1, with TRBD1 matching over 8 bases. Trimming at V came to 11 bases and at J to 0 bases, leaving 5 bases not matched to a gene. Germline V gene lookup returns CDR1 MNHNY and CDR2 SVGAGI (reference sequence). The length of the CDR3 is 13 residues. The chain's CDR3 is CAVGDRLNTEAFF. CDR3 DNA: TGTGCCGTTGGGGACAGGTTGAACACTGAAGCTTTCTTT.

The chain joins TRBV10-3 to TRBJ2-1; 10 bases are a match to TRBD2. The CDR3 spans 14 residues. The germline CDR1 and CDR2 sequences are ENHRY and SYGVKD. The ends lost 4 bases at V and 10 bases at J; junction bases unmatched: 7. The CDR3 spells CAISGLAGAVEQFF. The CDR3 DNA sequence: TGTGCCATCAGTGGGCTAGCGGGAGCAGTAGAGCAGTTCTTC.

The chain is built from TRBV5-4 and TRBJ2-3, with D unresolved. The CDR3 spans 17 residues. V was cut by 0 bases and J by 6 bases, with 20 bases left in between. Germline V gene lookup returns CDR1 SGHNT and CDR2 YYREEE (reference sequence). CDR3 bases: TGTGCCAGCAGCTTGGAGACTTTTAACCCAGCGACTGATACGCAGTATTTT. This codes for CASSLETFNPATDTQYF. The full variable domain, its missing parts supplied by reference TRBV5-4 and TRBJ2-3, is ETGVTQSPTHLIKTRGQQVTLRCSSQSGHNTVSWYQQALGQGPQFIFQYYREEENGRGNFPPRFSGLQFPNYSSELNVNALELDDSALYLCASSLETFNPATDTQYFGPGTRLTVL.

This chain connects TRBV2 to TRBJ2-5, with 8 bases lining up with TRBD1. With V trimmed by 5 bases and J by 1 base, 6 bases remained unmatched. CDR1 is SNHLY, CDR2 FYNNEI, per germline. The CDR3 sequence is 15 residues long. DNA for the CDR3: TGTGCCAGCAGTCCACAGGGGGTACTCCAAGAGACCCAGTACTTC. This codes for CASSPQGVLQETQYF.

The CDR3 DNA follows: TGTGCCAGCACCTGGGACAGTACCTACGAGCAGTACTTC. Translating gives CASTWDSTYEQYF. The rearrangement links TRBV21-1 to TRBJ2-7; the table's TRBD1 call for D was not verified on the DNA. TRBV21-1 is flagged as a pseudogene. The CDR3 sequence is 13 residues long.

This clone was seen just once. This rearrangement joins TRBV5-5 to TRBJ1-4; no clear D. From germline, CDR1 is SGHKS and CDR2 YYEKEE (reference sequence). Trimming cost V 0 bases and J 5 bases, with 8 bases left between them. The CDR3 covers 14 residues. The chain's CDR3 is CASSLGSLNEKLFF. As DNA, the CDR3 is TGTGCCAGCAGCTTGGGCAGTTTAAATGAAAAACTGTTTTTT.

V usage is TRBV28 and J usage is TRBJ2-7; weak D call: TRBD1 (5 bases). Trimming shortened V by 6 bases and J by 6 bases, and 18 bases separated the two germline ends. The CDR3 covers 14 residues. Germline-derived CDR1 and CDR2 are MDHEN and SYDVKM. The CDR3 DNA follows: TGTGCCAGCAGCCCCCGGCCCGACAGATCCGAGCAGTACTTC. Its protein is CASSPRPDRSEQYF.

Concerning this clone itself: In the same sample, other DNA sequences code for this CDR3. This CDR3 is CASSLGLAAGELFF. DNA of the CDR3: TGTGCCAGCAGCTTGGGGCTGGCAGCCGGGGAGCTGTTTTTT. The V call is TRBV7-9, the J call TRBJ2-2; D may be TRBD1 (5 bases). The V gene lost 3 bases and the J gene lost 6 bases, with 11 bases spanning the gap. Germline CDR1 reads SEHNR; CDR2 reads FQNEAQ (reference sequence). This CDR3 has 14 residues.

J is TRBJ1-4 and V is TRBV6-5; maybe TRBD1 (5 bases). Trimming left V 6 bases short and J 0 bases short, with 11 bases between. Germline lookup yields CDR1 MNHEY and CDR2 SVGAGI. The CDR3 consists of 15 residues. The CDR3 is CASRLQVATNEKLFF. The CDR3 region has the DNA TGTGCCAGCAGATTACAGGTTGCAACTAATGAAAAACTGTTTTTT.

The J gene is TRBJ1-5, the V gene TRBV21-1. TRBV21-1 is described as a pseudogene. This CDR3 has 19 amino acids. CDR3 amino acids: CASSIWEGGVKYSNQPQHF. The DNA for the CDR3 is TGTGCCAGCAGCATCTGGGAGGGGGGTGTAAAGTATAGCAATCAGCCCCAGCATTTT.

The chain joins TRBV15 to TRBJ2-4; 11 bases fit TRBD2. J lost 6 bases, V lost 0 bases, and 4 bases had no gene match. Germline CDR1 LNHNV, CDR2 YYDKDF (reference sequence). This CDR3 is 16 amino acids long. This chain's CDR3 is CATSRDASGRINIQYF. The CDR3 region has the DNA TGTGCCACCAGCAGAGATGCTAGCGGGAGGATAAACATTCAGTACTTC.

The V and J genes are TRBV4-1 and TRBJ1-1; 8 bases map to TRBD1. CDR3 size: 15 residues. With 3 bases clipped from V and 1 base from J, the junction kept 4 bases outside the gene matches. Germline CDR1 MGHRA, CDR2 YSYEKL. The chain's CDR3 is CASSHRTGPNTEAFF. DNA of the CDR3: TGCGCCAGCAGCCACCGGACAGGGCCGAACACTGAAGCTTTCTTT.